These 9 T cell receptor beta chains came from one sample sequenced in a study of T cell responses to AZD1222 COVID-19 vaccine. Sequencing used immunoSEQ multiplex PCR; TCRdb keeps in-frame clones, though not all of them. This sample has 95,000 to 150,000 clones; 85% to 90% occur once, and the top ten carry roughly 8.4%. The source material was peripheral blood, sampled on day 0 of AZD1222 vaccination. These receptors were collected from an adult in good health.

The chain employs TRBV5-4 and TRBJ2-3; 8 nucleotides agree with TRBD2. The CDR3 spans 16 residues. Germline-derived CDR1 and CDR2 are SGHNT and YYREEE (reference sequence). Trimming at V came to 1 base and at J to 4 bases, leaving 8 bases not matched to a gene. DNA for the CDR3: TGTGCCAGCAGCTTGACAGCGGGAGCCGGGGCAGATACGCAGTATTTT. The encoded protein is CASSLTAGAGADTQYF.

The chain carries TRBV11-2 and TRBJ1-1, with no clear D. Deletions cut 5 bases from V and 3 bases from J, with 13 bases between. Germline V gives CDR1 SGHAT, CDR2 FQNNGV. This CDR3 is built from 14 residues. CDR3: CASSLVPGDTEAFF. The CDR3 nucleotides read TGTGCCAGCAGCCTTGTACCCGGGGACACTGAAGCTTTCTTT.

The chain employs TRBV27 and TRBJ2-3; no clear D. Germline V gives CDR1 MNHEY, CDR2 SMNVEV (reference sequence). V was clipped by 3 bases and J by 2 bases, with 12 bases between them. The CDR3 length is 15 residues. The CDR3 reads CASSFTTTLTDTQYF. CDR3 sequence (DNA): TGTGCCAGCAGTTTTACTACAACCCTCACAGATACGCAGTATTTT.

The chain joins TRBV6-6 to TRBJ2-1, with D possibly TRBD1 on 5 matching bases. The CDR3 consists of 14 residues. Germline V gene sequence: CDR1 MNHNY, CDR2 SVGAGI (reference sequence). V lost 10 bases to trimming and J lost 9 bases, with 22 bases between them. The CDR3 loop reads CATTGAWRRGEQFF. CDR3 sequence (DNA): TGTGCCACCACAGGTGCCTGGAGAAGGGGTGAGCAGTTCTTC.

CDR3 sequence reads: CASSPLAGVNEQFF. CDR3 nucleotides: TGCGCCAGCAGCCCCCTAGCGGGAGTGAACGAGCAGTTCTTC. V and J are TRBV5-1 and TRBJ2-1; 10 nucleotides agree with TRBD2. This CDR3 is 14 amino acids long. The germline V gene encodes CDR1 SGHRS and CDR2 YFSETQ. Unmatched junction bases numbered 8, after V lost 4 bases and J lost 10 bases.

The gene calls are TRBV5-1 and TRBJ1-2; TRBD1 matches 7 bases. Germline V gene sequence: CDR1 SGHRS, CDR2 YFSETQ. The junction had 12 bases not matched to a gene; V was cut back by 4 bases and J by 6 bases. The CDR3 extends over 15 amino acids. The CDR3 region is CASSHKPTGIDGYTF. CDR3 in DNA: TGCGCCAGCAGCCATAAACCGACAGGGATCGATGGCTACACCTTC. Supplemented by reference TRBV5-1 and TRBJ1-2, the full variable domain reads KAGVTQTPRYLIKTRGQQVTLSCSPISGHRSVSWYQQTPGQGLQFLFEYFSETQRNKGNFPGRFSGRQFSNSRSEMNVSTLELGDSALYLCASSHKPTGIDGYTFGSGTRLTVV.

The CDR3 here is CASSRPDSTIYNQPQHF. The CDR3 DNA sequence: TGTGCCAGTAGTCGCCCGGACAGCACAATCTACAATCAGCCCCAGCATTTT. The gene calls are TRBV19 and TRBJ1-5; D possibly corresponds to TRBD1 (6 bases). Trimming shortened V by 5 bases and J by 3 bases, and 20 bases separated the two germline ends. Germline V gives CDR1 LNHDA, CDR2 SQIVND (reference sequence). The CDR3 sequence is 17 residues long.

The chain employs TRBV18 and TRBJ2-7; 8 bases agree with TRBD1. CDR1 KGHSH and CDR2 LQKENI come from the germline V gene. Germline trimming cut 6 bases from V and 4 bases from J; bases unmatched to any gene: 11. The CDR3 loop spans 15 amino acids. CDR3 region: CASSSPGQGEYEQYF. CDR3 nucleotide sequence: TGTGCCAGCTCCTCACCAGGACAGGGTGAATACGAGCAGTACTTC.

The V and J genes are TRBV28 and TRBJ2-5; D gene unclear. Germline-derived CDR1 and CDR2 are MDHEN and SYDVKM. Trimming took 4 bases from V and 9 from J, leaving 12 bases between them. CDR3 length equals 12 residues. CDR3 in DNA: TGTGCCAGCAGTTGGCAGTGGGATTCCCAGTACTTC. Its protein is CASSWQWDSQYF. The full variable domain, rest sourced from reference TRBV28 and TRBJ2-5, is DVKVTQSSRYLVKRTGEKVFLECVQDMDHENMFWYRQDPGLGLRLIYFSYDVKMKEKGDIPEGYSVSREKKERFSLILESASTNQTSMYLCASSWQWDSQYFGPGTRLLVL.